This T cell receptor (beta chain) is drawn from a study of T cells in Graves' hyperthyroidism and ophthalmopathy. General study points: Most thyroid clonotypes expanded above 0.001 appeared in blood too. A median about 6.2 months before onset, the model predicted ophthalmopathy.

The hyperthyroidism was newly diagnosed and had lasted under 2 months; the patients were aged 18 to 65. The authors took PBMCs from roughly 10 ml fresh peripheral blood. The V segment lost 6 bases and the J segment 7 bases; nucleotides outside the gene matches: 5. This CDR3 comprises 12 residues. Germline V CDR1 and CDR2: PRHDT, FYEKMQ (reference sequence). RNA transcripts gave rise to amplified TCR beta CDR3 regions. Using the HTBI primer set, a first-round RT-PCR was run on the TCR CDR3. TCRdb itself ran the multiplex PCR reads through MiXCR, one entry per CDR3 protein. The profile shows 350,000 or so distinct CDR3 sequences, 20% to 25% of them singletons. In its sample, this clonotype was seen many times. Its cognate antigen is unknown.

V is TRBV13 and J is TRBJ1-1; 7 bases are shared with TRBD1. This sequence originates from a woman aged 45 to 65 with Graves' hyperthyroidism. Sequenced: blood. The CDR3 sequence is CASSNRDSEAFF. CDR3 DNA sequence: TGTGCCAGCAGTAACCGGGACAGTGAAGCTTTCTTT.